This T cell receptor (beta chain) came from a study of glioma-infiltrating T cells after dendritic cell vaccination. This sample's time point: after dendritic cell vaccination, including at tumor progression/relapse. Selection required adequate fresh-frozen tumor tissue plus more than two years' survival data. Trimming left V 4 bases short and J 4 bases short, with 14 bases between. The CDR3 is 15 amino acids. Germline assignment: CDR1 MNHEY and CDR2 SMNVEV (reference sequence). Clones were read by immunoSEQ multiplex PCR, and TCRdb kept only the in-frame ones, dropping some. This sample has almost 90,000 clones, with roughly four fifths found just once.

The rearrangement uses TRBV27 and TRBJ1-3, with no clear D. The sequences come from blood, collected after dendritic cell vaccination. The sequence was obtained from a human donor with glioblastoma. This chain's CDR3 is CASSYSVGEGNTIYF. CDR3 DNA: TGTGCCAGCAGTTATTCCGTAGGAGAAGGAAACACCATATATTTT.